The 6 T cell receptor beta chains below all came from one sample that was sequenced in a study of T cell responses to AZD1222 COVID-19 vaccine. Profiled with immunoSEQ multiplex PCR; TCRdb holds only in-frame clones, not every one. This table has some 120,000 clones, around 89% appearing once. The sample in question was peripheral blood, obtained on day 0 of MenACWY control vaccination. Every receptor here comes from an adult in good health.

This clone came up once. The V call is TRBV28, the J call TRBJ1-2; possible D gene TRBD1, 6 bases. The V end lost 2 bases, the J end lost 1 base, and 14 bases lay between the germline ends. The CDR3 is 16 amino acids. Germline CDR1 and CDR2: MDHEN and SYDVKM. CDR3 coding DNA: TGTGCCAGCAGTTTACGGGACATCAGGCTTAACTATGGCTACACCTTC. Amino acids: CASSLRDIRLNYGYTF.

V usage is TRBV5-1 and J usage is TRBJ1-5; 7 bases are shared with TRBD1. With 0 bases clipped from V and 5 bases from J, the junction kept 2 bases outside the gene matches. Germline V CDR1 and CDR2: SGHRS, YFSETQ. The CDR3 spans 14 residues. The CDR3 region is CASSLGTGDQPQHF. CDR3 bases: TGCGCCAGCAGCTTGGGGACAGGAGATCAGCCCCAGCATTTT.

This chain uses TRBV2 with TRBJ2-7, with TRBD2 as a possible D gene (6 bases). Per germline, CDR1 SNHLY and CDR2 FYNNEI. CDR3 length equals 15 residues. The V end was cut by 10 bases, the J end by 1 base, with 20 bases between. The CDR3 sequence: CANLGLGTVSYEQYF. CDR3 coding DNA: TGTGCCAACCTTGGGCTAGGGACTGTATCCTACGAGCAGTACTTC.

The rearrangement joins TRBV2 to TRBJ1-5; a possible D gene is TRBD1 (6 bases). The CDR3 spans 15 residues. V lost 6 bases and J 7 bases, leaving 19 bases between the germline ends. CDR1 and CDR2 from the germline V gene are SNHLY and FYNNEI. Here the CDR3 reads CASRDGQNIGQPQHF. In DNA, the CDR3 is TGTGCCAGCAGGGATGGACAGAACATTGGGCAGCCCCAGCATTTT. Complete variable domain (other parts from reference TRBV2 and TRBJ1-5): EPEVTQTPSHQVTQMGQEVILRCVPISNHLYFYWYRQILGQKVEFLVSFYNNEISEKSEIFDDQFSVERPDGSNFTLKIRSTKLEDSAMYFCASRDGQNIGQPQHFGDGTRLSIL.

The chain is built from TRBV7-9 and TRBJ2-1; D remains unclear. V was cut by 8 bases and J by 8 bases, with 10 bases left in between. The CDR3 spans 11 residues. The germline CDR1 and CDR2 sequences are SEHNR and FQNEAQ (reference sequence). The CDR3 reads CASHSLHEQFF. As DNA, the CDR3 is TGTGCCAGCCATAGTCTCCATGAGCAGTTCTTC.

The V call is TRBV5-8, the J call TRBJ2-1; TRBD2 might be the D (6 bases). The CDR3 is 15 residues long. V dropped 0 bases and J dropped 6 bases, with 13 bases sitting between them. Per the germline V gene, CDR1 is SGHTS and CDR2 is YDEGEE. CDR3: CASSLGGTPSNEQFF. CDR3 nucleotides: TGTGCCAGCAGCTTGGGAGGGACTCCTAGCAATGAGCAGTTCTTC.